This record concerns one T cell receptor (beta chain) sequence. Its antigen remains unidentified. Per the germline V gene, CDR1 is DFQATT and CDR2 is SNEGSKA (reference sequence). The CDR3 length is 15 residues. The V gene lost 0 bases and the J gene lost 3 bases, with 14 bases spanning the gap. The sample is drawn from a study of Graves' ophthalmopathy and Graves' hyperthyroidism. Study-level points and caveats: Classification of ophthalmopathy versus stable hyperthyroidism by a 13-signature model yielded approximately 90% sensitivity and just under 83% specificity.

Amplifying from RNA transcripts, the study obtained TCR beta CDR3 regions. Second-round multiplex PCR came after a first-round RT-PCR that employed HTBI primers. One entry per CDR3 protein results from TCRdb running MiXCR on the multiplex PCR reads. The table includes roughly 170,000 distinct CDR3 sequences, approximately 40% detected once. Exclusion covered patients with other autoimmune diseases or uncontrolled infections (as well as pregnancy or lactation). Out of about 10 ml of fresh peripheral blood, PBMCs were obtained. The TCR sequence derives from a young man with Graves' ophthalmopathy. The chain couples TRBV20-1 to TRBJ1-1; D is undetermined. The sample was peripheral blood. As DNA, the CDR3 is TGCAGTGCTAGAGATATGGCGGGGAGGGACACTGAAGCTTTCTTT. It is translated as CSARDMAGRDTEAFF.